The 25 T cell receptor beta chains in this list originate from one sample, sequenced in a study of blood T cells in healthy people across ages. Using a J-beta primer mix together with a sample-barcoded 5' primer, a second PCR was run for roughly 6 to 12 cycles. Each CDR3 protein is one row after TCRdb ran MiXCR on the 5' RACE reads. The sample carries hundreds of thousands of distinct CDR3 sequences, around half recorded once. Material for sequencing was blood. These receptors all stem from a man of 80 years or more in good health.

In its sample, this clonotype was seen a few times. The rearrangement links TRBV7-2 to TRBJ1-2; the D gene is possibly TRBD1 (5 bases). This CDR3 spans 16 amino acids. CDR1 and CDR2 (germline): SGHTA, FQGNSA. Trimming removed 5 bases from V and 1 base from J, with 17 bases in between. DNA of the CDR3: TGTGCCAGCAGCATTGCGGGGCCAGCTAATAACTATGGCTACACCTTC. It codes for CASSIAGPANNYGYTF.

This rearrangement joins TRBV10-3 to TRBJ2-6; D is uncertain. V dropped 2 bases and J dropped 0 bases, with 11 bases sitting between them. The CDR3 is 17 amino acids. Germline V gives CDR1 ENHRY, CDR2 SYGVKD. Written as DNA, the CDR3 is TGTGCCATCAGTGAGCCCGGGCGTAACTCTGGGGCCAACGTCCTGACTTTC. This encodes CAISEPGRNSGANVLTF.

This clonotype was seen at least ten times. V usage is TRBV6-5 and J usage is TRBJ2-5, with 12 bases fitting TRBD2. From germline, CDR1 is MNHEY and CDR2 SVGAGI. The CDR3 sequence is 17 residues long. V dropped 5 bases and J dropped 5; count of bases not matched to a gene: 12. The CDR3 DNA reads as TGTGCCAGCAGTCTTGGACTAGCGGGGCGGCTCGGGGAGACCCAGTACTTC. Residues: CASSLGLAGRLGETQYF.

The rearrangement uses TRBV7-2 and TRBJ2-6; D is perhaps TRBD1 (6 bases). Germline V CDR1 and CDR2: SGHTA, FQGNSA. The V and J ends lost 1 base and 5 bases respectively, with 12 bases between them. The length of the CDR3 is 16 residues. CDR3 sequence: CASSLGQGTRANVLTF. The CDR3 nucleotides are TGTGCCAGCAGCTTAGGACAAGGGACAAGGGCCAACGTCCTGACTTTC.

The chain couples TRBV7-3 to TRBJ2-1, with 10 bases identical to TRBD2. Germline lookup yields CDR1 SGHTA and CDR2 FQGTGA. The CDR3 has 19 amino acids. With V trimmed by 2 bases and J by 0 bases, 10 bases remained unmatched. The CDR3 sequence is CASSLVGTSDASSYNEQFF. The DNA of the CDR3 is TGTGCCAGCAGCTTAGTTGGGACTAGCGACGCGAGCTCCTACAATGAGCAGTTCTTC.

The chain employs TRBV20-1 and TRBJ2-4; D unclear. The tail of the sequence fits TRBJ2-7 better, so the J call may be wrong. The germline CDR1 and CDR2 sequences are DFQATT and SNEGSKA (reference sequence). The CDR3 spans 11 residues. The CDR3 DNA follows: TGCAGTGCTAGGGCCACCTACGAGCAGTACTTC. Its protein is CSARATYEQYF.

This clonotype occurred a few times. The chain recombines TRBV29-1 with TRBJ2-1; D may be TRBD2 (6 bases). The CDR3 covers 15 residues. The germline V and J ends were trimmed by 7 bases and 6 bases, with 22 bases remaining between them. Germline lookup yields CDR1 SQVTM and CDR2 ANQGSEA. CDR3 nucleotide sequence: TGCAGCGCGCAGCCGCGGGGAGGTGGGATCAATGAGCAGTTCTTC. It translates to CSAQPRGGGINEQFF.

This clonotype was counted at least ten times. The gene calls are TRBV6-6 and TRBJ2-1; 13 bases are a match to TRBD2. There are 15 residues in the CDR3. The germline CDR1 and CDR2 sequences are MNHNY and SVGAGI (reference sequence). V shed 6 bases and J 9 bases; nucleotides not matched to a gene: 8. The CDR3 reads CASSPGTSGIGEQFF. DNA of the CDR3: TGTGCCAGCAGCCCAGGGACTAGCGGGATTGGTGAGCAGTTCTTC.

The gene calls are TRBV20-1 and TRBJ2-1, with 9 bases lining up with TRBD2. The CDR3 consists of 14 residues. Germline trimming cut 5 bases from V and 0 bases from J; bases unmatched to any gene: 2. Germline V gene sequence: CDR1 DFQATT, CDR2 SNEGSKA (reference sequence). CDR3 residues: CSALAGTSYNEQFF. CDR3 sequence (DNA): TGCAGTGCTCTAGCGGGGACCTCCTACAATGAGCAGTTCTTC.

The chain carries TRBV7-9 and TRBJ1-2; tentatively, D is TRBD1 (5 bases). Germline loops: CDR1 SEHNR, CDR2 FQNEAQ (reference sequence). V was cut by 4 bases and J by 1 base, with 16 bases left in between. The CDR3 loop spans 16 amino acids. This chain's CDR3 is CASSSPGTDFNYGYTF. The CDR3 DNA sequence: TGTGCCAGCAGCTCGCCAGGGACGGACTTTAACTATGGCTACACCTTC.

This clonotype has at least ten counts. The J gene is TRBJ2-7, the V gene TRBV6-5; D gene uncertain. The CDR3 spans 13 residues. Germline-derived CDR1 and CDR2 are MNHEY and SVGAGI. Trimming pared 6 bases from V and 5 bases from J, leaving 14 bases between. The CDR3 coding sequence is TGTGCCAGCAGGGTTTCGGGTATCAACGAGCAGTACTTC. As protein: CASRVSGINEQYF.

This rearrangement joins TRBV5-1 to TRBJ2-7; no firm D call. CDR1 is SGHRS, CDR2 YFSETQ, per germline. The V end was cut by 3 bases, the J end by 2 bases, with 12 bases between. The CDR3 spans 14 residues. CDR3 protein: CASSSETSTYEQYF. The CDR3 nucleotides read TGCGCCAGCAGCTCCGAGACGAGTACCTACGAGCAGTACTTC.

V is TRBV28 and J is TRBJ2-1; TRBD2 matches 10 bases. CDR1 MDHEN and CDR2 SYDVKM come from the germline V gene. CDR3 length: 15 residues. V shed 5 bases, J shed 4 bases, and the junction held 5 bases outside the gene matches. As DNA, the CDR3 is TGTGCCAGCAGTCGAGCGGGAGGGCCATACAATGAGCAGTTCTTC. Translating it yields CASSRAGGPYNEQFF.

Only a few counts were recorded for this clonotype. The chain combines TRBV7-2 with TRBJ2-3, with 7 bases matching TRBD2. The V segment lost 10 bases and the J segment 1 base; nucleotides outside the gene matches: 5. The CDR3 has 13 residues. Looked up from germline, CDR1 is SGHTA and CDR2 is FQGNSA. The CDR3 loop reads CATAGVGTDTQYF. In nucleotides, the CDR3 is TGTGCCACCGCGGGGGTCGGCACAGATACGCAGTATTTT. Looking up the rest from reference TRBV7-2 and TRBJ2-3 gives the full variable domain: GAGVSQSPSNKVTEKGKDVELRCDPISGHTALYWYRQSLGQGLEFLIYFQGNSAPDKSGLPSDRFSAERTGGSVSTLTIQRTQQEDSAVYLCATAGVGTDTQYFGPGTRLTVL.

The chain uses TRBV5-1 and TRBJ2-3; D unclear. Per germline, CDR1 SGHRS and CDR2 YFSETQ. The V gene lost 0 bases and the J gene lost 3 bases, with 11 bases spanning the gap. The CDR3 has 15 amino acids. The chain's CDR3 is CASSLDGVTTDTQYF. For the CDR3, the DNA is TGCGCCAGCAGCTTGGATGGGGTAACGACAGATACGCAGTATTTT.

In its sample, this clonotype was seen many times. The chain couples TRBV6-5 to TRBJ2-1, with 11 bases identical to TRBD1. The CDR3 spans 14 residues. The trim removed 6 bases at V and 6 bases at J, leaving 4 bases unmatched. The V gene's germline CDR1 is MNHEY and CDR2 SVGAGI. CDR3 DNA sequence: TGTGCCAGCAGGTGGGACAGGGGGGCCAATGAGCAGTTCTTC. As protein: CASRWDRGANEQFF.

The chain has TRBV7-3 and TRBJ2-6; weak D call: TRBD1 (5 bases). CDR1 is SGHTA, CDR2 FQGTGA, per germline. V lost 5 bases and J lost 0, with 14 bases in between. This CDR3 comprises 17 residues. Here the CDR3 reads CASSLQGSPSGANVLTF. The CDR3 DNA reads TGTGCCAGCAGCCTTCAGGGCTCCCCCTCTGGGGCCAACGTCCTGACTTTC.

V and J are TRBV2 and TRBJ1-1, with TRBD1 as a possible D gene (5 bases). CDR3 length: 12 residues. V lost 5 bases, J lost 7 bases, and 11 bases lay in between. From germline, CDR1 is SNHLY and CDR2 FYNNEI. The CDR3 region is CASSWGIGEAFF. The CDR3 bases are TGTGCCAGCAGTTGGGGCATTGGTGAAGCTTTCTTT.

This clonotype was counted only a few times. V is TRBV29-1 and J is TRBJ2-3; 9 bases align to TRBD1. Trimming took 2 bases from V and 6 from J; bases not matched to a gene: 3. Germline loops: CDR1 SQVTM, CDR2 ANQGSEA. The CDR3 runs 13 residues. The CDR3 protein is CSVEKGQGDTQYF. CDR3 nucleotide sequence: TGCAGCGTTGAAAAAGGACAGGGGGATACGCAGTATTTT.

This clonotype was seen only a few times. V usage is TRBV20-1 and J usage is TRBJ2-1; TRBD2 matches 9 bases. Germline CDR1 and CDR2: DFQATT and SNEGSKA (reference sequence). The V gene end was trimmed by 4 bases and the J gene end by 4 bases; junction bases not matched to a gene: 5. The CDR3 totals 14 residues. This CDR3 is CSAITSGSYNEQFF. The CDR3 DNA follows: TGCAGTGCTATTACTAGCGGGTCTTACAATGAGCAGTTCTTC.

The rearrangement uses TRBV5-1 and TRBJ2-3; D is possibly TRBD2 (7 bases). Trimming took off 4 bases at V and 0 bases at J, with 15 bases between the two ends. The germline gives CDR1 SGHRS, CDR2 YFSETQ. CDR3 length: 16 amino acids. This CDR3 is CASSTEGGRSTDTQYF. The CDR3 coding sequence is TGCGCCAGCAGCACCGAGGGGGGGCGCAGCACAGATACGCAGTATTTT.

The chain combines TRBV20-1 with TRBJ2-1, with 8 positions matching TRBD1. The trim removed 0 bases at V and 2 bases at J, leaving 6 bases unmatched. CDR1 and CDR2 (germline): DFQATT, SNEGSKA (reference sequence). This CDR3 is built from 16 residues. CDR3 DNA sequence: TGCAGTGCTAGAGAGGGACAGGCGACCCCCTACAATGAGCAGTTCTTC. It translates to CSAREGQATPYNEQFF.

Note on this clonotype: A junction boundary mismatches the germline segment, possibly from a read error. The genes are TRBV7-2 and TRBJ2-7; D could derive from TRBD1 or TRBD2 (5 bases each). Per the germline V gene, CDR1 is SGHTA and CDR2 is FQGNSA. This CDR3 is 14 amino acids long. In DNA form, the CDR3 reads TGTGCCAGCAGCGACGGGACGGTGGCCTACGAGCAGTACTTT. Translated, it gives CASSDGTVAYEQYF.

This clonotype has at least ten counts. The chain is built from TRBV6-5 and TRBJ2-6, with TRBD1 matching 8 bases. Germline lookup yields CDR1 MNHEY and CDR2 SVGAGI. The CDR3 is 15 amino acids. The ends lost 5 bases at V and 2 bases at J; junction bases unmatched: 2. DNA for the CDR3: TGTGCCAGCAGTAAACAGGGGGCTGGGGCCAACGTCCTGACTTTC. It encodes CASSKQGAGANVLTF.

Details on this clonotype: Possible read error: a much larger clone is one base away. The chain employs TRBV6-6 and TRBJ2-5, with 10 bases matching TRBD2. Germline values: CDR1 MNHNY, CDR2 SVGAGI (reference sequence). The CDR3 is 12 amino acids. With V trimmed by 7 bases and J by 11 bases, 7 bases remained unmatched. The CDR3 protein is CASKSSGGEQYF. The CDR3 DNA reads TGTGCCAGCAAGTCTAGCGGGGGAGAGCAGTACTTC.